A single sample is the source of the 9 T cell receptor beta chains below, sequenced in a study of cytomegalovirus exposure and HLA in healthy donors. 60 Vbeta and 13 Jbeta primers were used in PCR. Data came from immunoSEQ multiplex PCR; TCRdb stores just in-frame clones and leaves some out. The sample consists of 130,000 or so clones, under 70% of them appearing once. The sample was PBMCs. These receptor sequences come from a man aged 18-30 years in good health and CMV-seronegative.

The gene calls are TRBV21-1 and TRBJ1-1. TRBV21-1 counts as a pseudogene. CDR3 size: 14 residues. CDR3 residues: CASKKENQNTEAFF. The CDR3 DNA sequence: TGTGCCAGCAAAAAGGAGAATCAGAACACTGAAGCTTTCTTT.

The J gene is TRBJ2-2, the V gene TRBV30; 8 bases are shared with TRBD2. The CDR3 is 13 residues long. The germline V gene has CDR1 GTSNPN and CDR2 SVGIG (reference sequence). Losses at the gene ends were 4 bases for V and 5 bases for J; bases not matched to a gene: 3. CDR3 residues: CAWTSGFTGELFF. The DNA for the CDR3 is TGTGCCTGGACTAGCGGGTTTACCGGGGAGCTGTTTTTT.

This chain connects TRBV6-5 to TRBJ2-1, with TRBD1 as a possible D gene (5 bases). Germline assignment: CDR1 MNHEY and CDR2 SVGAGI. The CDR3 length is 16 residues. The V end was cut by 2 bases, the J end by 2 bases, with 13 bases between. The DNA for the CDR3 is TGTGCCAGCAGTTACACCCGACAGTTGCCCTACAATGAGCAGTTCTTC. Its translation is CASSYTRQLPYNEQFF.

The V and J genes are TRBV28 and TRBJ2-1, with TRBD2 identical over 7 bases. CDR1 is MDHEN, CDR2 SYDVKM, per germline. The CDR3 has 16 residues. J gave up 3 bases and V 7 bases, and 12 bases lay outside the gene matches. This CDR3 reads CASTRARTRSYNEQFF. The CDR3 DNA reads TGTGCCAGCACTCGAGCCCGGACTAGGAGCTACAATGAGCAGTTCTTC.

CDR3 DNA sequence: TGTGCCAGCAGTTGGGCCAGATGGAGGGTAGATACGCAGTATTTT. Translation gives CASSWARWRVDTQYF. The J gene is TRBJ2-3, the V gene TRBV28, with D maybe TRBD2 (6 bases). V lost 4 bases to trimming and J lost 5 bases, with 16 bases between them. This CDR3 contains 15 residues. Germline V gives CDR1 MDHEN, CDR2 SYDVKM.

The chain links TRBV7-6 to TRBJ2-2, with D possibly being TRBD1 (6 bases). This CDR3 has 14 amino acids. Germline CDR1 is SGHVS and CDR2 is FNYEAQ. V was trimmed by 9 bases and J by 0 bases, leaving 11 bases between them. CDR3 in DNA: TGTGCCAGTGCACAGGGAACGAACACCGGGGAGCTGTTTTTT. Its translation: CASAQGTNTGELFF. The complete variable domain, with remaining parts taken from reference TRBV7-6 and TRBJ2-2, reads GAGVSQSPRYKVTKRGQDVALRCDPISGHVSLYWYRQALGQGPEFLTYFNYEAQQDKSGLPNDRFSAERPEGSISTLTIQRTEQRDSAMYRCASAQGTNTGELFFGEGSRLTVL.

The V call is TRBV11-2, the J call TRBJ2-7; 8 bases agree with TRBD1. V lost 1 base, J lost 0 bases, and 2 bases stayed unmatched. Germline lookup yields CDR1 SGHAT and CDR2 FQNNGV. This CDR3 spans 15 amino acids. The CDR3 DNA reads as TGTGCCAGCAGCTTAGGGGGACAGGCCTCCTACGAGCAGTACTTC. It codes for CASSLGGQASYEQYF.

V is TRBV10-3 and J is TRBJ2-7; TRBD1 aligns across 8 bases. The V gene end was trimmed by 10 bases and the J gene end by 4 bases; junction bases not matched to a gene: 6. This CDR3 region has 12 residues. Germline V gene sequence: CDR1 ENHRY, CDR2 SYGVKD. The CDR3 protein is CATRTGSYEQYF. As DNA, the CDR3 is TGTGCCACCCGGACAGGGTCTTACGAGCAGTACTTC.

This clone was picked up a small number of times. This chain connects TRBV5-1 to TRBJ1-3, with D perhaps matching TRBD1 (5 bases). The V gene's germline CDR1 is SGHRS and CDR2 YFSETQ. V gave up 2 bases and J gave up 0 bases, with 15 bases separating them. The CDR3 is made up of 17 amino acids. The DNA for the CDR3 is TGCGCCAGCAGCTTCGGACAACGGCAACACTCTGGAAACACCATATATTTT. Translated: CASSFGQRQHSGNTIYF.